These 5 T cell receptor beta chains were sequenced from one sample in a study of OX40 agonist ivuxolimab in advanced cancers. The protocol was immunoSEQ multiplex PCR, while the TCRdb copy is restricted to in-frame clones and leaves out a portion. Here the sample spans tens of thousands of clones, roughly nine tenths being singletons. The sample in question was CD4+ or CD8+ T cells sorted from blood, obtained in a trial of the OX40 agonist ivuxolimab. Receptors were obtained from an adult with an advanced solid tumor such as melanoma, head and neck, liver or kidney cancer.

The rearrangement links TRBV29-1 to TRBJ1-2; D perhaps matches TRBD1 (5 bases). CDR1 and CDR2 from the germline V gene are SQVTM and ANQGSEA. The CDR3 has 12 amino acids. The V gene lost 4 bases and the J gene lost 5 bases, with 11 bases spanning the gap. The CDR3 sequence: CSVVSREYGYTF. CDR3 bases: TGCAGCGTTGTTAGCAGGGAATATGGCTACACCTTC. The variable domain in full, with the rest retrieved from reference TRBV29-1 and TRBJ1-2, is SAVISQKPSRDICQRGTSLTIQCQVDSQVTMMFWYRQQPGQSLTLIATANQGSEATYESGFVIDKFPISRPNLTFSTLTVSNMSPEDSSIYLCSVVSREYGYTFGSGTRLTVV.

V usage is TRBV5-1 and J usage is TRBJ1-5; 7 nucleotides agree with TRBD1. CDR1 SGHRS and CDR2 YFSETQ come from the germline V gene. V lost 0 bases to trimming and J lost 7 bases; unmatched junction nucleotides: 10. CDR3 size: 16 residues. CDR3 nucleotides: TGCGCCAGCAGCTTGGCCGACAGGGCCTTGAGACAGCCCCAGCATTTT. Its protein product is CASSLADRALRQPQHF. Variable domain in full (rest from reference TRBV5-1 and TRBJ1-5): KAGVTQTPRYLIKTRGQQVTLSCSPISGHRSVSWYQQTPGQGLQFLFEYFSETQRNKGNFPGRFSGRQFSNSRSEMNVSTLELGDSALYLCASSLADRALRQPQHFGDGTRLSIL.

This clone was observed once. CDR3 region: CAWNPGTGGHEQYF. The CDR3, as DNA: TGTGCCTGGAACCCCGGGACAGGGGGCCACGAGCAGTACTTC. The V and J genes are TRBV30 and TRBJ2-7; TRBD1 agrees at 12 bases. The length of the CDR3 is 14 residues. Germline V lookup: CDR1 GTSNPN, CDR2 SVGIG (reference sequence). With V trimmed by 4 bases and J by 5 bases, 6 bases remained unmatched.

This clone turned up a few times. The chain has TRBV15 and TRBJ1-5; no firm D call. From germline, CDR1 is LNHNV and CDR2 YYDKDF (reference sequence). The ends were cut back, 2 bases at V and 1 base at J, with 6 bases in the middle. This CDR3 spans 14 amino acids. The CDR3 is CATSRIGSNQPQHF. For the CDR3, the DNA is TGTGCCACCAGCAGAATAGGAAGCAATCAGCCCCAGCATTTT.

This chain joins TRBV5-1 and TRBJ2-7; 8 nucleotides agree with TRBD2. Trimming cost V 1 base and J 1 base; bases outside gene matches: 1. Germline V gene lookup returns CDR1 SGHRS and CDR2 YFSETQ. The CDR3 covers 14 residues. In DNA, the CDR3 is TGCGCCAGCAGCTTGCGGGAGGGTTCCTACGAGCAGTACTTC. It encodes CASSLREGSYEQYF.